These 24 T cell receptor beta chains share one sample of origin, sequenced in a study of T cells in localized non-small cell lung cancer. Clones were sequenced by immunoSEQ multiplex PCR, and TCRdb holds only the in-frame ones, with some missing. The sample lists about 92,000 clones, approximately 90% occurring once. Sequencing was performed on PBMCs, taken before any cancer treatment. All receptors derive from a woman between 35 and 75 years old with stage II squamous cell lung carcinoma.

This clone has a single count. This chain links TRBV25-1 with TRBJ1-1; 7 bases agree with TRBD1. V gave up 7 bases and J gave up 5 bases; unmatched junction bases: 7. Per germline, CDR1 MGHDK and CDR2 SYGVNS. CDR3 length: 13 residues. The CDR3 is CASNLPGQTEAFF. The CDR3 DNA follows: TGTGCCAGCAACCTACCGGGACAGACTGAAGCTTTCTTT.

The chain combines TRBV28 with TRBJ2-3; D gene ambiguous. The CDR3 has 16 residues. Trimming took off 4 bases at V and 2 bases at J, with 16 bases between the two ends. From germline, CDR1 is MDHEN and CDR2 SYDVKM. In DNA, the CDR3 is TGTGCCAGCAGTTCGTACTTGGCGCGCTTCACAGATACGCAGTATTTT. This sequence encodes CASSSYLARFTDTQYF.

The count of this clone is one. The chain is built from TRBV19 and TRBJ1-5; D might be TRBD1 (6 bases). V lost 3 bases and J 3 bases, leaving 18 bases between the germline ends. Germline V CDR1 and CDR2: LNHDA, SQIVND (reference sequence). The CDR3 runs 17 residues. The CDR3 sequence: CASSMAGARSPNQPQHF. CDR3 coding DNA: TGTGCCAGTAGTATGGCGGGGGCGCGGTCACCCAATCAGCCCCAGCATTTT.

This chain joins TRBV11-1 and TRBJ2-6; 7 nucleotides line up with TRBD1. The CDR3 contains 16 residues. Germline trimming cut 3 bases from V and 3 bases from J; bases unmatched to any gene: 5. CDR1 SGHAT and CDR2 FQDESV come from the germline V gene (reference sequence). The CDR3 is CASSLLQGSGANVLTF. The CDR3 DNA sequence: TGTGCCAGCAGCTTGTTACAGGGGAGTGGGGCCAACGTCCTGACTTTC.

This clone was seen a few times. The chain uses TRBV11-2 and TRBJ1-4; TRBD1 might be the D (5 bases). This CDR3 region has 15 residues. Trimming took off 5 bases at V and 0 bases at J, with 10 bases between the two ends. Germline loops: CDR1 SGHAT, CDR2 FQNNGV. In DNA form, the CDR3 reads TGTGCCAGCAGCCACCGACAGACAACTAATGAAAAACTGTTTTTT. Translating gives CASSHRQTTNEKLFF.

This clone was counted once. The chain uses TRBV18 and TRBJ1-5, with D tentatively TRBD1 (6 bases). Germline V CDR1 and CDR2: KGHSH, LQKENI. Trimming left V 3 bases short and J 5 bases short, with 14 bases between. CDR3 length: 15 residues. CDR3 nucleotides: TGTGCCAGCTCACCGGTCAGGGGCTTCGATCAGCCCCAGCATTTT. Amino acid sequence: CASSPVRGFDQPQHF.

The chain uses TRBV21-1 and TRBJ1-4; TRBD1, the table's D call, lacks a check against the DNA. TRBV21-1 is labeled a pseudogene. The CDR3 is made up of 16 amino acids. CDR3 bases: TGTGCCAGCAGCAAAACGTCGGACAGGGAGGGTGGAAAACTGTTTTTT. This encodes CASSKTSDREGGKLFF.

CDR3 region: CASSELGTSFTDTQYF. Here the CDR3 DNA reads TGTGCCAGCAGTGAATTAGGGACTAGTTTTACAGATACGCAGTATTTT. This chain joins TRBV25-1 and TRBJ2-3; the match to TRBD2 covers 8 bases. From germline, CDR1 is MGHDK and CDR2 SYGVNS. Trimming took 1 base from V and 3 from J; bases not matched to a gene: 6. This CDR3 contains 16 residues. The complete variable domain, with remaining parts taken from reference TRBV25-1 and TRBJ2-3, reads EADIYQTPRYLVIGTGKKITLECSQTMGHDKMYWYQQDPGMELHLIHYSYGVNSTEKGDLSSESTVSRIRTEHFPLTLESARPSHTSQYLCASSELGTSFTDTQYFGPGTRLTVL.

The chain joins TRBV28 to TRBJ2-2; possible D gene TRBD1, 6 bases. Germline values: CDR1 MDHEN, CDR2 SYDVKM. Between the trimmed V and J ends, which lost 5 bases and 7 bases, there was a span of 8 bases. This CDR3 contains 12 residues. The CDR3 DNA follows: TGTGCCAGCAGTGGGGGCGACGGGGAGCTGTTTTTT. The encoded protein is CASSGGDGELFF. Full variable domain (missing parts from reference TRBV28 and TRBJ2-2): DVKVTQSSRYLVKRTGEKVFLECVQDMDHENMFWYRQDPGLGLRLIYFSYDVKMKEKGDIPEGYSVSREKKERFSLILESASTNQTSMYLCASSGGDGELFFGEGSRLTVL.

The genes are TRBV7-9 and TRBJ2-3, with TRBD2 identical over 9 bases. This CDR3 spans 15 amino acids. CDR1 SEHNR and CDR2 FQNEAQ come from the germline V gene (reference sequence). V trimming: 3 bases; J trimming: 2 bases; junction bases outside the gene matches: 3. In DNA, the CDR3 is TGTGCCAGCAGCTTCAGACTAGCGGTCACAGATACGCAGTATTTT. This encodes CASSFRLAVTDTQYF.

This chain links TRBV27 with TRBJ2-7, with TRBD1 identical over 9 bases. Germline assignment: CDR1 MNHEY and CDR2 SMNVEV (reference sequence). The junction had 8 bases not matched to a gene; V was cut back by 4 bases and J by 1 base. The CDR3 loop spans 16 amino acids. CDR3 coding DNA: TGTGCCAGCAGTTCGAGGGGACAGGGTCGGTCCTACGAGCAGTACTTC. Protein sequence: CASSSRGQGRSYEQYF.

This chain joins TRBV27 and TRBJ1-5, with D perhaps TRBD1 (6 bases). The CDR3 is 15 residues long. Germline CDR1 and CDR2: MNHEY and SMNVEV (reference sequence). Trimming removed 4 bases at V and 1 base at J, with 11 bases between. CDR3 coding DNA: TGTGCCAGCAGTTACAGGGTTGGGAGCAATCAGCCCCAGCATTTT. Its translation: CASSYRVGSNQPQHF.

The chain recombines TRBV6-5 with TRBJ2-5; D uncertain. The CDR3 is 11 amino acids. Germline V lookup: CDR1 MNHEY, CDR2 SVGAGI. V lost 6 bases to trimming and J lost 0 bases, with 2 bases between them. The CDR3 region is CASRDQETQYF. In DNA, the CDR3 is TGTGCCAGCAGGGACCAAGAGACCCAGTACTTC.

The rearrangement links TRBV6-5 to TRBJ2-7, with 8 positions matching TRBD2. The V gene's germline CDR1 is MNHEY and CDR2 SVGAGI. V was clipped by 2 bases and J by 1 base; unmatched bases: 4. The CDR3 runs to 15 residues. CDR3 sequence (DNA): TGTGCCAGCAGTTACGGGGTAGCGGGGTCCTACGAGCAGTACTTC. It translates to CASSYGVAGSYEQYF.

J is TRBJ1-4 and V is TRBV5-6; 9 bases fit TRBD1. J was trimmed by 4 bases and V by 0 bases; bases with no gene match: 4. The CDR3 has 16 amino acids. From germline, CDR1 is SGHDT and CDR2 YYEEEE. CDR3 residues: CASSLAGQGFNEKLFF. CDR3 coding DNA: TGTGCCAGCAGCTTGGCGGGACAGGGATTTAATGAAAAACTGTTTTTT.

The V call is TRBV5-8, the J call TRBJ2-2; TRBD1 might be the D (5 bases). The germline V and J ends were trimmed by 0 bases and 5 bases, with 14 bases remaining between them. Germline V gene lookup returns CDR1 SGHTS and CDR2 YDEGEE. The CDR3 spans 16 residues. The CDR3 DNA follows: TGTGCCAGCAGCTTGGCCAAAGGGGTGGCGACCGGGGAGCTGTTTTTT. Translating gives CASSLAKGVATGELFF.

The chain recombines TRBV19 with TRBJ1-2, with a possible D match to TRBD1 (6 bases). V lost 3 bases and J 2 bases, leaving 10 bases between the germline ends. Germline lookup yields CDR1 LNHDA and CDR2 SQIVND (reference sequence). This CDR3 spans 14 amino acids. CDR3 nucleotide sequence: TGTGCCAGTAGTATGGCGGGGGGCAACTATGGCTACACCTTC. Translated: CASSMAGGNYGYTF.

V and J are TRBV11-1 and TRBJ2-1; D might be TRBD2 (5 bases). CDR1 and CDR2 (germline): SGHAT, FQDESV (reference sequence). V was shortened by 5 bases and J by 4 bases, with 15 bases between the two germline ends. The CDR3 consists of 15 residues. The CDR3 here is CASSPDGGSYNEQFF. The CDR3 DNA reads as TGTGCCAGCAGCCCGGACGGTGGGAGTTACAATGAGCAGTTCTTC.

The chain employs TRBV28 and TRBJ2-2; 7 bases match TRBD1. The V segment lost 5 bases and the J segment 6 bases; nucleotides outside the gene matches: 9. This CDR3 region has 15 residues. Germline loops: CDR1 MDHEN, CDR2 SYDVKM. The CDR3 here is CASSRSTGRAGELFF. The CDR3 coding sequence is TGTGCCAGCAGTAGGTCGACAGGGAGAGCCGGGGAGCTGTTTTTT.

The genes are TRBV18 and TRBJ1-2; 10 positions match TRBD1. The CDR3 is made up of 16 amino acids. Germline assignment: CDR1 KGHSH and CDR2 LQKENI. Losses at the gene ends were 2 bases for V and 8 bases for J; bases not matched to a gene: 11. CDR3 protein: CASSPGGTGAHRGYTF. In nucleotides, the CDR3 is TGTGCCAGCTCACCAGGGGGGACAGGGGCCCATCGAGGCTACACCTTC.

V gene TRBV15 combines with J gene TRBJ1-2; 7 bases are a match to TRBD1. V was pared by 0 bases and J by 2 bases, with 0 bases of the junction left unmatched. The CDR3 spans 14 residues. Germline V gene lookup returns CDR1 LNHNV and CDR2 YYDKDF (reference sequence). This CDR3 is CATSREQGNYGYTF. CDR3 in DNA: TGTGCCACCAGCAGAGAACAGGGGAACTATGGCTACACCTTC.

This chain connects TRBV5-1 to TRBJ1-2; D remains ambiguous. Germline V gene data show CDR1 as SGHRS and CDR2 as YFSETQ. The CDR3 runs to 15 residues. V lost 2 bases and J 7 bases, leaving 18 bases between the germline ends. CDR3 sequence (DNA): TGCGCCAGCAGCTTATCCCGGGCGCTTTTGGGTGGCTACACCTTC. Its translation: CASSLSRALLGGYTF.

In this sample, this clone turned up once. V and J are TRBV18 and TRBJ2-7, with 7 nucleotides matching TRBD1. V lost 2 bases, J lost 1 base, and 5 bases stayed unmatched. Germline CDR1 KGHSH, CDR2 LQKENI. This CDR3 is built from 15 residues. CDR3 DNA: TGTGCCAGCTCACCAGGACCACAGGGGTCCTACGAGCAGTACTTC. Translation: CASSPGPQGSYEQYF.

The V gene is TRBV10-3, the J gene TRBJ2-2, with TRBD1 as a possible D gene (5 bases). Germline V gene lookup returns CDR1 ENHRY and CDR2 SYGVKD. The CDR3 runs 12 residues. The V and J ends lost 6 bases and 6 bases respectively, with 8 bases between them. The CDR3 sequence: CAIRDIPGELFF. The CDR3 DNA reads as TGTGCCATCAGGGACATCCCCGGGGAGCTGTTTTTT.